Shown below are 2 T cell receptor beta chains from a single sample sequenced in a study of T cell repertoires in ileal Crohn's disease. Repertoires were generated with immunoSEQ multiplex PCR, while TCRdb's copy carries only in-frame clones and drops some. The repertoire holds about 15,000 clones, with roughly 70% as singletons. Input material: ileal tissue. The receptors here all came from an adult with Crohn's disease.

The rearrangement joins TRBV6-1 to TRBJ2-7, with D uncertain. Trimming left V 7 bases short and J 5 bases short, with 15 bases between. Germline values: CDR1 MNHNS, CDR2 SASEGT. This CDR3 region has 13 residues. This chain's CDR3 is CASTLVGLHEQYF. The DNA for the CDR3 is TGTGCCAGCACTTTAGTCGGTCTGCACGAGCAGTACTTC.

The chain has TRBV5-1 and TRBJ2-5, with TRBD2 identical over 12 bases. J gave up 7 bases and V 0 bases, and 10 bases lay outside the gene matches. The germline gives CDR1 SGHRS, CDR2 YFSETQ. This CDR3 is built from 17 residues. CDR3: CASSLVTSGRIEGTQYF. Written as DNA, the CDR3 is TGCGCCAGCAGCTTGGTAACTAGCGGGAGGATAGAGGGGACCCAGTACTTC. The full variable domain, with the rest looked up from reference TRBV5-1 and TRBJ2-5, is KAGVTQTPRYLIKTRGQQVTLSCSPISGHRSVSWYQQTPGQGLQFLFEYFSETQRNKGNFPGRFSGRQFSNSRSEMNVSTLELGDSALYLCASSLVTSGRIEGTQYFGPGTRLLVL.